These T cell receptor beta chains were read from a single sample in a study of OX40 agonist ivuxolimab in advanced cancers. Data came from immunoSEQ multiplex PCR; TCRdb stores just in-frame clones and leaves some out. This sample has tens of thousands of clones, with around 94% found just once. Sequencing was performed on CD4+ or CD8+ T cells sorted from blood, taken in a trial of the OX40 agonist ivuxolimab. The receptors were gathered from an adult with an advanced solid tumor such as melanoma, head and neck, liver or kidney cancer. Each CDR3 is given with its conserved first and last residue. The D gene is left open where the match is weak. Size is stated for part of the rows, as once, few or many counts, or as a class when the clone is expanded.

DNA: TGTGCCAGCAGTCCCTTGGGCGGGATTTATGGCTACACCTTC
CDR3: CASSPLGGIYGYTF
J: TRBJ1-2
size: NA
V: TRBV27
D: NA

DNA: TGTGCCAGTAGTATAGGAGACACCACAAGGACTGAAGCTTTCTTT
CDR3: CASSIGDTTRTEAFF
J: TRBJ1-1
size: NA
V: TRBV19
D: NA

DNA: TGTGCCAGCACCTTCCGGGAGGCGTACCACAATGAGCAGTTCTTC
CDR3: CASTFREAYHNEQFF
J: TRBJ2-1
size: NA
V: TRBV28
D: TRBD2

DNA: TGCGCCAGCAGCCAAGGGGGAAATAGCAATCAGCCCCAGCATTTT
CDR3: CASSQGGNSNQPQHF
J: TRBJ1-5
size: NA
V: TRBV4-3
D: NA

DNA: TGTGCCAGCAGTTTATCGGATACCGTCAATGAGCAGTTCTTC
CDR3: CASSLSDTVNEQFF
J: TRBJ2-1
size: NA
V: TRBV27
D: NA

DNA: TGTGCCACCAGCAGAGAAGGAGGACGGACAAACTATGGCTACACCTTC
CDR3: CATSREGGRTNYGYTF
J: TRBJ1-2
size: NA
V: TRBV15
D: NA

DNA: TGTGCCAGCAGCTTCGATAGTGGGTGGGAGCAGTACTTC
CDR3: CASSFDSGWEQYF
J: TRBJ2-7
size: medium-sized
V: TRBV7-8
D: NA

DNA: TGTGCCATCAGGGGGGGGACGGACTCTGGAAACACCATATATTTT
CDR3: CAIRGGTDSGNTIYF
J: TRBJ1-3
size: NA
V: TRBV10-3
D: NA

DNA: TGTGCCAGCAGCTTAGGGCTATCCGGGATAAAGTCGTCCGAGCAGTACTTC
CDR3: CASSLGLSGIKSSEQYF
J: TRBJ2-7
size: NA
V: TRBV7-2
D: NA

DNA: TGTGCCAGCACCAACACAGGTTTAGTAGGCAATGAGCAGTTCTTC
CDR3: CASTNTGLVGNEQFF
J: TRBJ2-1
size: NA
V: TRBV6-5
D: NA

DNA: TGTGCCAGCAGCTTAGTCGGGACTAGCGCCAATGAGCAGTTCTTC
CDR3: CASSLVGTSANEQFF
J: TRBJ2-1
size: NA
V: TRBV7-9
D: TRBD2

DNA: TGTGCCAGTATAGGGTCCGGGAGGAGCGACGAGCAGTACTTC
CDR3: CASIGSGRSDEQYF
J: TRBJ2-7
size: NA
V: TRBV19
D: TRBD2

DNA: TGTGCCAGCAGAAAAGGGGCAGAAAGTTTTGACACTGAAGCTTTCTTT
CDR3: CASRKGAESFDTEAFF
J: TRBJ1-1
size: NA
V: TRBV21-1
D: NA

DNA: TGTGCCAGCAGTTTATCCCCACGACAGGGTAGCAATCAGCCCCAGCATTTT
CDR3: CASSLSPRQGSNQPQHF
J: TRBJ1-5
size: NA
V: TRBV27
D: TRBD1

DNA: TGTGCCAGCAGCTATCCTACAGGAGTGGGGACCGGGGAGCTGTTTTTT
CDR3: CASSYPTGVGTGELFF
J: TRBJ2-2
size: NA
V: TRBV7-8
D: NA

DNA: TGTGCCAGCACAATTAATCGTGGAAACACCATATATTTT
CDR3: CASTINRGNTIYF
J: TRBJ1-3
size: few
V: TRBV11-2
D: NA

DNA: TGTGCCAGCTCACCCACAGGGGGCTATGGAAACACCATATATTTT
CDR3: CASSPTGGYGNTIYF
J: TRBJ1-3
size: NA
V: TRBV18
D: TRBD1

DNA: TGTGCCAGTAGGAGGGACAGGGAGGTTGGCGAGCAGTACTTC
CDR3: CASRRDREVGEQYF
J: TRBJ2-7
size: NA
V: TRBV19
D: TRBD1

DNA: TGTGCCAGCAGTTTATCGCCAGGGGGCTATGGCTACACCTTC
CDR3: CASSLSPGGYGYTF
J: TRBJ1-2
size: NA
V: TRBV27
D: TRBD1

DNA: TGCGCCAGCAGCTTGCGACAGGGGGACTCCTACGAGCAGTACTTC
CDR3: CASSLRQGDSYEQYF
J: TRBJ2-7
size: NA
V: TRBV4-1
D: TRBD1

DNA: TGTGCCAGCAGCGTAGGAGGTGGGGTGTTCAACTATGGCTACACCTTC
CDR3: CASSVGGGVFNYGYTF
J: TRBJ1-2
size: NA
V: TRBV9
D: NA

DNA: TGTGCCAGTAGTATAGTGGGGCCGGGACAGGGCCTGAACACTGAAGCTTTCTTT
CDR3: CASSIVGPGQGLNTEAFF
J: TRBJ1-1
size: NA
V: TRBV19
D: TRBD1

DNA: TGTGCCAGCAGTTCCGGGACAGGCAATCAGCCCCAGCATTTT
CDR3: CASSSGTGNQPQHF
J: TRBJ1-5
size: NA
V: TRBV6-6
D: TRBD1

DNA: TGTGCCAGCAGCCGCCCGGCCGGCACAGATACGCAGTATTTT
CDR3: CASSRPAGTDTQYF
J: TRBJ2-3
size: NA
V: TRBV7-9
D: NA

DNA: TGTGCCAGCAGTTTTGAAGAGCAGTACTTC
CDR3: CASSFEEQYF
J: TRBJ2-7
size: NA
V: TRBV28
D: NA

DNA: TGCGCCAGCAGCTTGGGGACTAGTCCCCCCGAGCAGTACTTC
CDR3: CASSLGTSPPEQYF
J: TRBJ2-7
size: NA
V: TRBV5-1
D: TRBD2

DNA: TGTGCCAGCAGCTCTAAGACAGGGACAGGCTATGGCTACACCTTC
CDR3: CASSSKTGTGYGYTF
J: TRBJ1-2
size: NA
V: TRBV9
D: TRBD1

DNA: TGTGCCAGCAGCCTCAGTGGAGGGATCTACGAGCAGTACTTC
CDR3: CASSLSGGIYEQYF
J: TRBJ2-7
size: NA
V: TRBV7-2
D: NA

DNA: TGTGCCAGCAGCGGATTAGGGGATACCGGGGAGCTGTTTTTT
CDR3: CASSGLGDTGELFF
J: TRBJ2-2
size: NA
V: TRBV21-1
D: NA

DNA: TGTGCCAGCAGTAGAGGGACAGGGGAAGCTTTCTTT
CDR3: CASSRGTGEAFF
J: TRBJ1-1
size: NA
V: TRBV6-5
D: TRBD1

DNA: TGTGCCAGTCCCACCTCGCCGGGGGGCGACACTCTCGCTAACTATGGCTACACCTTC
CDR3: CASPTSPGGDTLANYGYTF
J: TRBJ1-2
size: NA
V: TRBV19
D: NA

DNA: TGTGCCAGCAGTGAATCGGGGACAGGGGTATACACCGGGGAGCTGTTTTTT
CDR3: CASSESGTGVYTGELFF
J: TRBJ2-2
size: NA
V: TRBV25-1
D: TRBD1

DNA: TGTGCCAGCAGTGACGGCCCGCGGGGCGAGCAGTTCTTC
CDR3: CASSDGPRGEQFF
J: TRBJ2-1
size: NA
V: TRBV6-4
D: NA

DNA: TGCGCCAGCAAGGTGGGGCCCGAAATGAACACTGAAGCTTTCTTT
CDR3: CASKVGPEMNTEAFF
J: TRBJ1-1
size: NA
V: TRBV10-2
D: NA

DNA: TGTGCCAGCATTCCAGGGGCATCGTCCTACGAGCAGTACTTC
CDR3: CASIPGASSYEQYF
J: TRBJ2-7
size: NA
V: TRBV6-6
D: NA

DNA: TGTGCCAGCAGTTGGGTTCGGGTTATAAACACTGAAGCTTTCTTT
CDR3: CASSWVRVINTEAFF
J: TRBJ1-1
size: NA
V: TRBV6-5
D: NA

DNA: TGTGCTAGTGGTTTGGAACAGGGGGCGGCTGAAGCTTTCTTT
CDR3: CASGLEQGAAEAFF
J: TRBJ1-1
size: NA
V: TRBV12-5
D: TRBD1

DNA: TGTGCCAGTAGTACGACAGGGGAGGCCCTAGCCAAAAACATTCAGTACTTC
CDR3: CASSTTGEALAKNIQYF
J: TRBJ2-4
size: NA
V: TRBV19
D: TRBD1

DNA: TGTGCCAGCAGCTTACCCAGGAACACTGAAGCTTTCTTT
CDR3: CASSLPRNTEAFF
J: TRBJ1-1
size: NA
V: TRBV7-2
D: NA

DNA: TGCGCCAGCAGCCAAGAATTTGGGGGGCCCCAGTTCTTC
CDR3: CASSQEFGGPQFF
J: TRBJ2-1
size: once
V: TRBV4-3
D: NA

DNA: TGTGCCAGCAGCTCTGGACAGGGTATATTCTACGAGCAGTACTTC
CDR3: CASSSGQGIFYEQYF
J: TRBJ2-7
size: once
V: TRBV7-8
D: TRBD1

DNA: TGTGCCAGCAGCCTAGCAGATACGCAGTATTTT
CDR3: CASSLADTQYF
J: TRBJ2-3
size: NA
V: TRBV5-6
D: NA

DNA: TGCGCCAGCAGCTTGTTCGGAAACGGCTACACCTTC
CDR3: CASSLFGNGYTF
J: TRBJ1-2
size: once
V: TRBV5-1
D: NA

DNA: TGTGCCAGCAGTTACGCGGCGTCCCTGAATGAAAAACTGTTTTTT
CDR3: CASSYAASLNEKLFF
J: TRBJ1-4
size: NA
V: TRBV6-6
D: NA

DNA: TGTGCCAGCAGTGAATTACGCGAGCAGTACTTC
CDR3: CASSELREQYF
J: TRBJ2-7
size: NA
V: TRBV25-1
D: NA

DNA: TGTGCCAGCAGGCCCTGGGGAGGGGGACATGAGCAGTTCTTC
CDR3: CASRPWGGGHEQFF
J: TRBJ2-1
size: once
V: TRBV5-6
D: NA

DNA: TGTGCCAGCAGCTTATTACCCGGTACAGGGGGAACTAATGAAAAACTGTTTTTT
CDR3: CASSLLPGTGGTNEKLFF
J: TRBJ1-4
size: NA
V: TRBV7-9
D: TRBD1

DNA: TGTGCTAGCAGCTTAGGGGGAGGAATTACCCAGTACTTC
CDR3: CASSLGGGITQYF
J: TRBJ2-5
size: NA
V: TRBV7-7
D: NA

DNA: TGCGCCAGCAGCCAAGGAGATGGCTACACCTTC
CDR3: CASSQGDGYTF
J: TRBJ1-2
size: few
V: TRBV4-3
D: NA

DNA: TGTGCCAGCAGCCCTACCTCCGGGAGGGCCCTCGAGCAGTACTTC
CDR3: CASSPTSGRALEQYF
J: TRBJ2-7
size: NA
V: TRBV9
D: TRBD2

DNA: TGTGCCAGCAGTGAGTCTAGCGGGGCGTCCTCACCCTACGAGCAGTACTTC
CDR3: CASSESSGASSPYEQYF
J: TRBJ2-7
size: NA
V: TRBV25-1
D: TRBD2

DNA: TGTGCCAGCAGCTGGAAAGCCGGGACGCAGCCCCAGCATTTT
CDR3: CASSWKAGTQPQHF
J: TRBJ1-5
size: NA
V: TRBV5-5
D: NA

DNA: TGTGCCAGCAGCTTGGCCAACCGGACAGGGTTGGTTGAAAAACTGTTTTTT
CDR3: CASSLANRTGLVEKLFF
J: TRBJ1-4
size: NA
V: TRBV5-6
D: TRBD1

DNA: TGTGCCAGCAGCCAGGGACATCAAGCTGGAAACACCATATATTTT
CDR3: CASSQGHQAGNTIYF
J: TRBJ1-3
size: NA
V: TRBV6-5
D: NA

DNA: TGTGCCAGCAGCTTAGCACCTAGCCCCTACAATGAGCAGTTCTTC
CDR3: CASSLAPSPYNEQFF
J: TRBJ2-1
size: NA
V: TRBV7-6
D: NA

DNA: TGTGCCAGTAGTATAGCGACAGGGGACACTGAAGCTTTCTTT
CDR3: CASSIATGDTEAFF
J: TRBJ1-1
size: NA
V: TRBV19
D: TRBD1

DNA: TGTGCCAGTAATATGGGTGGACAGTATGGGAACGAGCAGTACTTC
CDR3: CASNMGGQYGNEQYF
J: TRBJ2-7
size: NA
V: TRBV19
D: NA

DNA: TGTGCCAGCAGTTGGTATGTCCAAGAGACCCAGTACTTC
CDR3: CASSWYVQETQYF
J: TRBJ2-5
size: once
V: TRBV6-6
D: NA

DNA: TGCGCCAGCAGCCCGGGACAGGGGGCGGATGGCTACACCTTC
CDR3: CASSPGQGADGYTF
J: TRBJ1-2
size: NA
V: TRBV4-1
D: TRBD1